This TCR beta chain was captured by sequencing in a study of beta chain features in type 1 diabetes. Study-wide context: Age and gender were similar between patients and healthy donors, as were cell yields.

Expressed TCRB transcripts were sequenced after all isolated RNA was converted to cDNA. Clones were sequenced by immunoSEQ multiplex PCR, and TCRdb holds only the in-frame ones, with some missing. The sample lists about 130,000 clones; about a tenth were seen once. The trim removed 4 bases at V and 1 base at J, leaving 11 bases unmatched. Germline lookup yields CDR1 MGHRA and CDR2 YSYEKL. This CDR3 comprises 19 residues. The chain uses TRBV4-1 and TRBJ2-5; 14 bases are shared with TRBD2. This receptor was identified in a man aged 18-30 years in good health. Sequencing was carried out using central memory CD4+ T cells from blood. The CDR3 loop is CASSRSGTSGGETQETQYF. CDR3 DNA: TGCGCCAGCAGCCGGTCCGGGACTAGCGGGGGCGAAACCCAAGAGACCCAGTACTTC.